The 26 T cell receptor beta chains in this list originate from one sample, sequenced in a study of cytomegalovirus exposure and HLA in healthy donors. In the PCR, 60 Vbeta and 13 Jbeta primers were used. Sequencing used immunoSEQ multiplex PCR; TCRdb keeps in-frame clones, though not all of them. Here the sample spans around 140,000 clones, around 9% being singletons. The specimen sequenced was PBMCs. These receptors came from a woman aged 40-49 years in good health and CMV-seropositive.

This clone was counted a few times. Other DNA sequences within the sample encode an identical CDR3. The J gene is TRBJ1-2, the V gene TRBV11-2, with 7 bases fitting TRBD1. From germline, CDR1 is SGHAT and CDR2 FQNNGV. The length of the CDR3 is 13 residues. V lost 4 bases, J lost 3 bases, and 2 bases stayed unmatched. The CDR3 region is CASSSQGDYGYTF. CDR3 sequence (DNA): TGTGCCAGCAGCTCTCAGGGGGACTATGGCTACACCTTC.

This clone occurred a few times. This chain's CDR3 is CASSGDSYGYTF. CDR3 in DNA: TGTGCCAGCAGTGGGGACAGTTATGGCTACACCTTC. This chain uses TRBV6-6 with TRBJ1-2; 7 nucleotides match TRBD1. J lost 5 bases, V lost 5 bases, and 2 bases had no gene match. From germline, CDR1 is MNHNY and CDR2 SVGAGI (reference sequence). CDR3 length: 12 residues.

V usage is TRBV4-1 and J usage is TRBJ1-5; no clear D gene. The CDR3 consists of 12 residues. Germline lookup yields CDR1 MGHRA and CDR2 YSYEKL. Trimming shortened V by 2 bases and J by 7 bases, and 6 bases separated the two germline ends. The DNA for the CDR3 is TGCGCCAGCAGCCAACCCCCACAGCCCCAGCATTTT. Amino acid sequence: CASSQPPQPQHF.

This clone was observed a few times. Germline is not matched at one junction end, which may reflect a read error. V is TRBV7-2 and J is TRBJ2-2; 10 nucleotides match TRBD2. Germline assignment: CDR1 SGHTA and CDR2 FQGNSA. The CDR3 contains 16 residues. The CDR3 DNA sequence: TGTGCCAGCAGCCAGGGGACTAGCGCGAAAACCGGGGAGCTGTTTTTT. Translation: CASSQGTSAKTGELFF.

This clone showed up just a few times. The CDR3 DNA sequence: TGCGCCAGCAGCTTGAGAAGGGAGCCGAACACTGAAGCTTTCTTT. Translation: CASSLRREPNTEAFF. The V call is TRBV5-1, the J call TRBJ1-1, with D unclear. Germline CDR1 reads SGHRS; CDR2 reads YFSETQ. Trimming cost V 1 base and J 1 base, with 11 bases left between them. The CDR3 is 15 amino acids. The variable domain in full, with the rest retrieved from reference TRBV5-1 and TRBJ1-1, is KAGVTQTPRYLIKTRGQQVTLSCSPISGHRSVSWYQQTPGQGLQFLFEYFSETQRNKGNFPGRFSGRQFSNSRSEMNVSTLELGDSALYLCASSLRREPNTEAFFGQGTRLTVV.

The chain employs TRBV7-2 and TRBJ2-2; possibly TRBD1 for D (5 bases). Trimming shortened V by 3 bases and J by 1 base, and 12 bases separated the two germline ends. The CDR3 loop spans 16 amino acids. Germline CDR1 reads SGHTA; CDR2 reads FQGNSA. As DNA, the CDR3 is TGTGCCAGCAGCTTTTCAGGGATTCGGAACACCGGGGAGCTGTTTTTT. It codes for CASSFSGIRNTGELFF. Complete variable domain (other parts from reference TRBV7-2 and TRBJ2-2): GAGVSQSPSNKVTEKGKDVELRCDPISGHTALYWYRQSLGQGLEFLIYFQGNSAPDKSGLPSDRFSAERTGGSVSTLTIQRTQQEDSAVYLCASSFSGIRNTGELFFGEGSRLTVL.

This clone was found a few times. The chain has TRBV6-5 and TRBJ1-1; 7 bases are a match to TRBD1. V shed 2 bases, J shed 0 bases, and the junction held 6 bases outside the gene matches. There are 16 residues in the CDR3. Germline V gives CDR1 MNHEY, CDR2 SVGAGI. The CDR3 DNA sequence: TGTGCCAGCAGTTACGACAGGGCCCACATGAACACTGAAGCTTTCTTT. Translating gives CASSYDRAHMNTEAFF.

This chain joins TRBV5-1 and TRBJ1-3; D perhaps matches TRBD1 (5 bases). The length of the CDR3 is 17 residues. V lost 2 bases and J lost 0, with 15 bases in between. Germline CDR1 and CDR2: SGHRS and YFSETQ. For the CDR3, the DNA is TGCGCCAGCAGCTTAGGAGGGGCGCCTAGCTCTGGAAACACCATATATTTT. This codes for CASSLGGAPSSGNTIYF.

This chain connects TRBV2 to TRBJ1-1; 8 bases match TRBD1. The CDR3 sequence is 16 residues long. Per the germline V gene, CDR1 is SNHLY and CDR2 is FYNNEI. The trim removed 2 bases at V and 4 bases at J, leaving 9 bases unmatched. The chain's CDR3 is CASSELGTGLGTEAFF. The CDR3 region has the DNA TGTGCCAGCAGTGAACTCGGGACAGGTTTAGGCACTGAAGCTTTCTTT.

This clone was seen a few times. The chain employs TRBV5-4 and TRBJ2-1, with D hard to call. The V gene lost 4 bases and the J gene lost 0 bases, with 11 bases spanning the gap. The CDR3 is 15 residues long. Germline assignment: CDR1 SGHNT and CDR2 YYREEE (reference sequence). CDR3 sequence (DNA): TGTGCCAGCAGCCGGATGGGCCCCTCCTACAATGAGCAGTTCTTC. Translation: CASSRMGPSYNEQFF.

The chain has TRBV2 and TRBJ2-1; D gene uncertain. Trimming took 4 bases from V and 5 from J, leaving 6 bases between them. The CDR3 has 12 residues. CDR1 is SNHLY and CDR2 is FYNNEI in the germline V gene. As DNA, the CDR3 is TGTGCCAGCAGTGTCCGAGACAATGAGCAGTTCTTC. As protein: CASSVRDNEQFF.

The chain uses TRBV6-5 and TRBJ2-7; 9 bases align to TRBD1. Germline V CDR1 and CDR2: MNHEY, SVGAGI. The CDR3 contains 13 residues. V lost 5 bases, J lost 6 bases, and 5 bases stayed unmatched. CDR3 region: CASSGGTGREQYF. The CDR3 DNA sequence: TGTGCCAGCAGTGGTGGGACAGGGCGCGAGCAGTACTTC.

This clone was detected a few times. The rearrangement uses TRBV27 and TRBJ2-2, with 8 bases aligning to TRBD1. J lost 9 bases, V lost 9 bases, and 9 bases had no gene match. Germline CDR1 is MNHEY and CDR2 is SMNVEV (reference sequence). The CDR3 is 13 amino acids. CDR3 bases: TGTGCCAGTCGACAGACAGGGGTCCGGGAGCTGTTTTTT. This codes for CASRQTGVRELFF.

The rearrangement uses TRBV6-5 and TRBJ1-1; possible D gene TRBD1, 5 bases. From germline, CDR1 is MNHEY and CDR2 SVGAGI. CDR3 length: 14 amino acids. Trimming stripped 7 bases from V and 0 bases from J, with 12 bases between. The CDR3 spells CASTVGGMNTEAFF. The CDR3 nucleotides are TGTGCCAGCACCGTGGGGGGAATGAACACTGAAGCTTTCTTT.

The chain carries TRBV7-9 and TRBJ2-7; 11 nucleotides line up with TRBD1. Per germline, CDR1 SEHNR and CDR2 FQNEAQ (reference sequence). The CDR3 sequence is 18 residues long. The V segment lost 5 bases and the J segment 6 bases; nucleotides outside the gene matches: 18. The CDR3: CASSLLIGRGQGAGEQYF. In nucleotides, the CDR3 is TGTGCCAGCAGCCTGTTAATAGGACGAGGACAGGGGGCGGGCGAGCAGTACTTC.

This chain connects TRBV2 to TRBJ2-4, with D tentatively TRBD2 (7 bases). This CDR3 has 14 residues. Germline CDR1 and CDR2: SNHLY and FYNNEI. Trimming shortened V by 2 bases and J by 9 bases, and 14 bases separated the two germline ends. The CDR3 is CASSESQRGGIQYF. The CDR3 coding sequence is TGTGCCAGCAGTGAATCCCAAAGGGGGGGCATTCAGTACTTC.

Points on this clone: A junction boundary mismatches the germline segment, possibly from a read error. The CDR3 reads CSLELAGGLADTQYF. The CDR3 bases are TGCAGCCTTGAACTAGCGGGGGGTCTAGCAGATACGCAGTATTTT. The chain uses TRBV29-1 and TRBJ2-3, with 12 bases that match TRBD2. The CDR3 spans 15 residues. Germline CDR1 reads SQVTM; CDR2 reads ANQGSEA.

The V gene is TRBV29-1, the J gene TRBJ1-4; weak D call: TRBD1 (5 bases). The germline gives CDR1 SQVTM, CDR2 ANQGSEA. The CDR3 loop spans 12 amino acids. V lost 6 bases to trimming and J lost 6 bases, with 11 bases between them. Here the CDR3 DNA reads TGCAGCGTAAGGGCGGGGGATGAAAAACTGTTTTTT. This sequence encodes CSVRAGDEKLFF.

This rearrangement joins TRBV19 to TRBJ1-4, with D possibly matching TRBD1 (6 bases). The CDR3 sequence is 14 residues long. Germline CDR1 and CDR2: LNHDA and SQIVND (reference sequence). V was shortened by 5 bases and J by 5 bases, with 12 bases between the two germline ends. In DNA form, the CDR3 reads TGTGCCAGTAGTCGAGGGGGTCACAATGAAAAACTGTTTTTT. Translated: CASSRGGHNEKLFF.

The chain has TRBV5-1 and TRBJ2-2, with D perhaps matching TRBD1 (5 bases). The CDR3 has 16 amino acids. V was shortened by 0 bases and J by 0 bases, with 9 bases between the two germline ends. Germline CDR1 is SGHRS and CDR2 is YFSETQ. As DNA, the CDR3 is TGCGCCAGCAGCTTGGCCTCAGGGTCGAACACCGGGGAGCTGTTTTTT. Its translation is CASSLASGSNTGELFF.

The rearrangement joins TRBV7-9 to TRBJ2-3; D may be TRBD2 (7 bases). Germline loops: CDR1 SEHNR, CDR2 FQNEAQ (reference sequence). V was clipped by 2 bases and J by 2 bases, with 11 bases between them. This CDR3 spans 15 amino acids. The CDR3 is CASSLLGGHTDTQYF. CDR3 coding DNA: TGTGCCAGCAGCTTATTGGGGGGGCACACAGATACGCAGTATTTT.

The chain couples TRBV5-1 to TRBJ1-5, with D possibly matching TRBD1 (6 bases). The V end lost 4 bases, the J end lost 5 bases, and 13 bases lay between the germline ends. The germline gives CDR1 SGHRS, CDR2 YFSETQ. This CDR3 has 14 amino acids. The CDR3 coding sequence is TGCGCCAGCAGCGAAACAGGGCGAGATCAGCCCCAGCATTTT. This gives the protein CASSETGRDQPQHF.

Concerning this clone: This specimen includes other DNA sequences encoding the same CDR3. The chain employs TRBV11-1 and TRBJ1-1; TRBD1 agrees at 9 bases. The germline V gene has CDR1 SGHAT and CDR2 FQDESV (reference sequence). V lost 6 bases, J lost 5 bases, and 7 bases stayed unmatched. The CDR3 runs 14 residues. The CDR3 loop is CASSFGQGLTEAFF. CDR3 coding DNA: TGTGCCAGCAGTTTTGGACAGGGGCTGACTGAAGCTTTCTTT.

The chain links TRBV7-2 to TRBJ2-5; D remains ambiguous. V was clipped by 3 bases and J by 5 bases, with 7 bases between them. Looked up from germline, CDR1 is SGHTA and CDR2 is FQGNSA. CDR3 length equals 12 residues. CDR3 sequence reads: CASSFTRETQYF. The CDR3 nucleotides read TGTGCCAGCAGCTTTACCAGGGAGACCCAGTACTTC.

This clone was counted only a few times. The chain couples TRBV4-1 to TRBJ1-1; D is undetermined. The germline gives CDR1 MGHRA, CDR2 YSYEKL. The V end lost 0 bases, the J end lost 2 bases, and 13 bases lay between the germline ends. This CDR3 comprises 16 residues. The CDR3 DNA follows: TGCGCCAGCAGCCAAGAAAATCGACTGACCAACACTGAAGCTTTCTTT. As protein: CASSQENRLTNTEAFF.

J is TRBJ1-2 and V is TRBV5-1; possible D gene TRBD1, 6 bases. The CDR3 contains 14 residues. V lost 0 bases, J lost 3 bases, and 9 bases lay in between. Germline V CDR1 and CDR2: SGHRS, YFSETQ. CDR3 DNA sequence: TGCGCCAGCAGCTTGGGAGCAGGGGACTATGGCTACACCTTC. Amino acids: CASSLGAGDYGYTF.